This T cell receptor beta chain is drawn from a study of shared T cell receptors in the human thymus (dated by TCRdb to the early 2020s). In the study overall: The study examined how self-reactive, shared T-cell receptor alpha chains are generated in the human thymus.

Receptor amplification or capture employed the immunoSEQ multiplex PCR assay. TCRdb took over this immuneACCESS table, retaining in-frame rearrangements with V and J assigned. Such tables are incomplete; in checked studies, under half of the missing clones stem from an unresolved V gene, and the remainder is unexplained. This sample is represented by 450,000 to 650,000 clones; roughly 74% of them were singletons. Roughly 0.013% of the sample is taken by the ten largest. Regarding this clone: Its antigen is currently not known. No quality values exist for individual bases; no much larger clone is one base distant.

The CDR3 holds 19 amino acids from the cysteine to the phenylalanine. Left in the record is the CDR3 DNA by itself, 57 bases read in frame from the first base. Trimming takes 3 bases off V and 2 bases off J; junction bases not matched to a gene: 16. According to the germline V gene, CDR1 reads LGHNA and CDR2 reads YSLEER. These data were also filed under a second study, of human thymus T cells. The second study reports: The donors were immunologically healthy infants in Finland who had open corrective cardiac surgery for congenital heart defects. Thymus tissue was obtained as surgical resects removed during corrective cardiac surgery. Usage of V and J gene segments appeared to be biased in both the thymic and the peripheral blood repertoires. The related research found that thymic TCR repertoires overlapped highly between unrelated individuals. The study characterized TCR alpha and beta repertoires from eight infant thymus samples and a few related peripheral blood samples. The infant donors were about 6 to 244 days old, and the cohort included several males and a couple of females. Thymocytes were freed from the tissue by mechanical means and kept at -70 degrees C as pellets of roughly 8.5-31 million cells. A QIAsymphony instrument was used to extract genomic DNA from frozen cell pellets. The immunoSEQ multiplex PCR assay was used to amplify the TCRB and TCRAD loci from a standardized quantity of quality-controlled genomic DNA. The amplicons spanned the V(D)J region and were long enough to cover the CDR3 and allow V and J genes to be identified. The amplicons were sequenced on an Illumina platform via the commercial immunoSEQ service. Primer bias and sequencing errors were corrected as previously described, and TCRAD and TCRB definitions were based on the IMGT database. Repertoires were analysed with immunoSEQ Analyzer 3.0 and VDJTools, covering basic statistics, V/J segment usage, diversity estimates, rarefaction and pairwise overlap. To estimate diversity, the Chao1, ChaoE, Efron-Thisted, Shannon and inverse Simpson indices were applied, and diversity was also estimated on datasets down-sampled to the smallest sample. Repertoire overlap was assessed by strict matching of CDR3 nucleotide sequence, V gene and J gene, and clustering was done by Jaccard-based multidimensional scaling. Thymus samples yielded on average approximately 840,000 unique TCRB clonotypes, compared with 70,000 to 85,000 from blood samples.

The sequenced sample was thymocytes. The sequence was obtained from a boy younger than two with a congenital heart defect. Donor details come from another sample of the same person, matched by shared clones. Recombination connected TRBV4-3 to TRBJ2-3, with 8 middle bases fitting TRBD2. The CDR3 loop reads CASSHSRRTSGTPTDTQYF. The DNA reads as follows: TGCGCCAGCAGCCACTCCCGGCGCACTAGCGGAACCCCCACAGATACGCAGTATTTT.